Here is one T cell receptor (beta chain) with its context. The data belong to a study of blood T cell repertoires in COVID-19. The CDR3 is made up of 13 amino acids. Germline V gives CDR1 WSHSY, CDR2 SAAADI. Between the trimmed V and J ends, which lost 7 bases and 3 bases, there was a span of 10 bases. The table came from immunoSEQ multiplex PCR; TCRdb's copy has only in-frame clones and leaves some out. The data show over 200,000 clones, about 83% seen once. The genes are TRBV10-2 and TRBJ1-5, with D tentatively TRBD1 (6 bases). The receptor comes from a man aged 80 or over with acute or convalescent COVID-19. Sequencing used peripheral blood. The CDR3 is CASMVGANQPQHF. CDR3 sequence (DNA): TGCGCCAGCATGGTGGGGGCCAATCAGCCCCAGCATTTT.